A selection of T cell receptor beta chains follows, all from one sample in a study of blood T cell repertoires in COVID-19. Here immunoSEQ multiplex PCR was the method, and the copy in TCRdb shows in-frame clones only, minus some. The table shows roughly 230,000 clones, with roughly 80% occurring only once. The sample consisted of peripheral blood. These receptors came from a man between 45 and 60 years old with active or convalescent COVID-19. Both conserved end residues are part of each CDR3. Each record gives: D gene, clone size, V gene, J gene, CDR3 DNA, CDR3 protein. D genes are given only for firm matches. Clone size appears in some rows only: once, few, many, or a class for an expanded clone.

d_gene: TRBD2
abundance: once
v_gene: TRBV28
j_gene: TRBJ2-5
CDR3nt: TGTGCCAGCAGTTCCGCCCCTGGCGGGGGGGACACCGGGACCCAGTACTTC
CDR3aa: CASSSAPGGGDTGTQYF

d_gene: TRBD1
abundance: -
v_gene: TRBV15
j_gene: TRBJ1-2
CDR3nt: TGTGCCACCAGCAGAGAGGTCGGCCAGGGGGCACGTGGCTACACCTTC
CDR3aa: CATSREVGQGARGYTF

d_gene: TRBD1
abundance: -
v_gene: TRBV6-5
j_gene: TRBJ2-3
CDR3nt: TGTGCCAGCAGCCTCCTGGGACAGGGAACAGATACGCAGTATTTT
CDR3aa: CASSLLGQGTDTQYF

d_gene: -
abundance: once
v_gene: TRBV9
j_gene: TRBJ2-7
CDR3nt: TGTGCCAGCAGCTCTTATGATCCTAGATACGAGCAGTACTTC
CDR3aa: CASSSYDPRYEQYF

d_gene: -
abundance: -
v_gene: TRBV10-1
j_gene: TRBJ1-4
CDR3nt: TGCGCCAGCAGTGTAAGGGGCCCTAGTGGGCCAAATGAAAAACTGTTTTTT
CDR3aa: CASSVRGPSGPNEKLFF

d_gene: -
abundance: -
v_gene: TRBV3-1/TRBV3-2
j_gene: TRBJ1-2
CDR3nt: TGTGCCAGCAGCCAATCCGATCCACTACTAACAGGGCCGACTTCTAACTATGGCTACACCTTC
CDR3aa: CASSQSDPLLTGPTSNYGYTF

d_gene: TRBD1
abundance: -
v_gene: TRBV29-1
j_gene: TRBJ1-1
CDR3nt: TGCAGCGTTTCCGGGACAGGGAGTGCTTTCTTT
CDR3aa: CSVSGTGSAFF

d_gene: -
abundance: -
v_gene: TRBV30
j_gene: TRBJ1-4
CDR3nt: TGTGCCTGGAGCGGGTCCTCTAATGAAAAACTGTTTTTT
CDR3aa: CAWSGSSNEKLFF

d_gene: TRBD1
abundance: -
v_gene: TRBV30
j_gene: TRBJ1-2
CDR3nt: TGTGCCTGGAGTGCCAGGGGGGAGGTCGGCGACACCTTC
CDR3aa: CAWSARGEVGDTF

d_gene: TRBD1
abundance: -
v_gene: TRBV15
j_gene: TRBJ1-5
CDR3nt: TGTGCCACCAGCAGAGTCGACAGGGCGTTGCCCCAGCATTTT
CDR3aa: CATSRVDRALPQHF

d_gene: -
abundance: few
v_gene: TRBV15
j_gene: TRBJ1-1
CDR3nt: TGTGCCACCAGACTTTCGGGGGTAAACACTGAAGCTTTCTTT
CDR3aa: CATRLSGVNTEAFF

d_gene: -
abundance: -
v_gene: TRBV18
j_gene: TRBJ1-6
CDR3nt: TGTGCCAGCTCACCGGAGAGGCTCGAACCCCTCCACTTT
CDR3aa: CASSPERLEPLHF

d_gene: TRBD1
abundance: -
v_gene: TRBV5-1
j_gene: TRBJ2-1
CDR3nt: TGCGCCAGCAGCTCGGGACAGGGTTCCTCCTACAATGAGCAGTTCTTC
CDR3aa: CASSSGQGSSYNEQFF

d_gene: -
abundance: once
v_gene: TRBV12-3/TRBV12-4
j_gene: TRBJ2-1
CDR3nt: TGTGCCAGCAGTTGGACATTTGACGAGCAGTTCTTC
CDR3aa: CASSWTFDEQFF

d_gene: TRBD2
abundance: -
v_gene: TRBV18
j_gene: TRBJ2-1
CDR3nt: TGTGCCAGCTCACCACCCGGTCTAGCGGGGGCTACCTACAATGAGCAGTTCTTC
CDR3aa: CASSPPGLAGATYNEQFF

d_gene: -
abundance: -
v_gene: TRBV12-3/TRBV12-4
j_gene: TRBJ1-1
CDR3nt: TGTGCCAGCAGTACAAATAAGAACACTGAAGCTTTCTTT
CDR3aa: CASSTNKNTEAFF

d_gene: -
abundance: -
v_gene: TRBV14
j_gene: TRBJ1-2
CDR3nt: TGTGCCAGCAGTCCGAGGAGGGATGGCTACACCTTC
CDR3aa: CASSPRRDGYTF

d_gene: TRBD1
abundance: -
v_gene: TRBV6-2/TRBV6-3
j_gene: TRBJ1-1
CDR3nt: TGTGCCAGCAGTTACTCGTCGGGACAGGTTAGGACTGAAGCTTTCTTT
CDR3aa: CASSYSSGQVRTEAFF

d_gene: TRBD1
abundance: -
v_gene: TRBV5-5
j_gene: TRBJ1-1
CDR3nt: TGTGCCAGCAGCTTGGTTTTGACAGGGGCTTATATGAACACTGAAGCTTTCTTT
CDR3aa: CASSLVLTGAYMNTEAFF

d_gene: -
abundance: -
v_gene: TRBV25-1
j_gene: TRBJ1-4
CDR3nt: TGTGCCAGCAGTGGTGTCCCGGGGACTAATGAAAAACTGTTTTTT
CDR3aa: CASSGVPGTNEKLFF

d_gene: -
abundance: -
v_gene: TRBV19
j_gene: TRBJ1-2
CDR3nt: TGTGCCAGTAGTATTCGAACGGCGGACTATGGCTACACCTTC
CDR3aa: CASSIRTADYGYTF

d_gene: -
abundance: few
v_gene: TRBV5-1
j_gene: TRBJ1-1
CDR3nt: TGCGCCAGCAGCTCCAGGGAAGGGAACACTGAAGCTTTCTTT
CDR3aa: CASSSREGNTEAFF

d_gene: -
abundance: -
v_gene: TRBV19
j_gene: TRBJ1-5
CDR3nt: TGTGCCAGTAGTATAGTCCAGGGCGAACAGCCCCAGCATTTT
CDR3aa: CASSIVQGEQPQHF

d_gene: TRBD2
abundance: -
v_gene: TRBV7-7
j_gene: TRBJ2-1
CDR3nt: TGTGCCAGCAGCCAAAGCGGGGCCTTAAACGAGGAGCAGTTCTTC
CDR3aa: CASSQSGALNEEQFF

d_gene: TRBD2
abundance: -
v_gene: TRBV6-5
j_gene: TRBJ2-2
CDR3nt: TGTGCCAGCAATGCGGGGGACCACACCGGGGAGCTGTTTTTT
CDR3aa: CASNAGDHTGELFF

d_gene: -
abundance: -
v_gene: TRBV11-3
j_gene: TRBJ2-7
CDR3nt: TGTGCCAGTAGCCTTAAACGGGGAGCTACCTACGAGCAGTACTTC
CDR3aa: CASSLKRGATYEQYF

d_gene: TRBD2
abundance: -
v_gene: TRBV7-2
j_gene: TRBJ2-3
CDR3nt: TGTGCCAGCAGCTTAGCGGTAGCGGGGGTCGCAGATACGCAGTATTTT
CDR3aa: CASSLAVAGVADTQYF

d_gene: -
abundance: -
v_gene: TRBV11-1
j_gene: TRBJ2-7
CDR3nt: TGTGCCAGCAGCTTATCGGAGCCTCCCTACGAGCAGTACTTC
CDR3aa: CASSLSEPPYEQYF

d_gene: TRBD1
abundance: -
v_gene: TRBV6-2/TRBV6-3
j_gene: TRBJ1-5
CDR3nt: TGTGCCAGCAGTTCCTCGGGACAGGGACGACAGCCCCAGCATTTT
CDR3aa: CASSSSGQGRQPQHF

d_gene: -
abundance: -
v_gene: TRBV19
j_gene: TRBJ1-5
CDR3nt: TGTGCCAGTGTCGAGGGAGGCAATCAGCCCCAGCATTTT
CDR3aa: CASVEGGNQPQHF

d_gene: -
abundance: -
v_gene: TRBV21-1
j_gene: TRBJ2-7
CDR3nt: TGTGCCAGCAGCATAAGGCACAGGTCTGTTGCCTACGAGCAGTACTTC
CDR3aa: CASSIRHRSVAYEQYF

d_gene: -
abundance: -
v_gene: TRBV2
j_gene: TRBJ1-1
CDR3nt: TGTGCCATCCTCCTTGTCGGGAACACTGAAGCTTTCTTT
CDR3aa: CAILLVGNTEAFF

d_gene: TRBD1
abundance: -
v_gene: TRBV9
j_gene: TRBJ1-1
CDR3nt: TGTGCCAGCAGCATTGGGACAGGAAACATGAACACTGAAGCTTTCTTT
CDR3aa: CASSIGTGNMNTEAFF

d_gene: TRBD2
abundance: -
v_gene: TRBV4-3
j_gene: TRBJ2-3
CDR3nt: TGCGCCAGCAGCCAAGAGATGAGCGGGGGCCCCACAGATACGCAGTATTTT
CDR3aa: CASSQEMSGGPTDTQYF

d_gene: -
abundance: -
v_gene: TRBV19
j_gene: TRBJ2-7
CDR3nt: TGTGCCAGTAGTCCCTACGGACATTCCTACGAGCAGTACTTC
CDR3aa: CASSPYGHSYEQYF

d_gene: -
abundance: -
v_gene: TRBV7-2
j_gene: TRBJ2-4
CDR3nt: TGTGCCAGCAGCTCCCCGGGGGTCAAAAACATTCAGTACTTC
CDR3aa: CASSSPGVKNIQYF

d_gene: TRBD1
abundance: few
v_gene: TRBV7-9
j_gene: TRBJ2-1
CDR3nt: TGTGCCAGCAGCACCAGACAGGGATCGAATTTCTTC
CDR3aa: CASSTRQGSNFF

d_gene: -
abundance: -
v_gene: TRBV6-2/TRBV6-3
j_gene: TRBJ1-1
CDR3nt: TGTGCCAGCAGTTACACCGGCGCCGAGGGCACTGAAGCTTTCTTT
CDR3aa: CASSYTGAEGTEAFF

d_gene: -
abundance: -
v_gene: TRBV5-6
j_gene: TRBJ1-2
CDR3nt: TGTGCCAGCAGCTTGCAAGGCGCCCCTAGTGGCTACACCTTC
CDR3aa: CASSLQGAPSGYTF

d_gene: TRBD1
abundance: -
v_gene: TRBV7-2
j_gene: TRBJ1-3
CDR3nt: TGTGCCAGCAGAGCCGGGACAGGGTCGAACACCATATATTTT
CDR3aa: CASRAGTGSNTIYF